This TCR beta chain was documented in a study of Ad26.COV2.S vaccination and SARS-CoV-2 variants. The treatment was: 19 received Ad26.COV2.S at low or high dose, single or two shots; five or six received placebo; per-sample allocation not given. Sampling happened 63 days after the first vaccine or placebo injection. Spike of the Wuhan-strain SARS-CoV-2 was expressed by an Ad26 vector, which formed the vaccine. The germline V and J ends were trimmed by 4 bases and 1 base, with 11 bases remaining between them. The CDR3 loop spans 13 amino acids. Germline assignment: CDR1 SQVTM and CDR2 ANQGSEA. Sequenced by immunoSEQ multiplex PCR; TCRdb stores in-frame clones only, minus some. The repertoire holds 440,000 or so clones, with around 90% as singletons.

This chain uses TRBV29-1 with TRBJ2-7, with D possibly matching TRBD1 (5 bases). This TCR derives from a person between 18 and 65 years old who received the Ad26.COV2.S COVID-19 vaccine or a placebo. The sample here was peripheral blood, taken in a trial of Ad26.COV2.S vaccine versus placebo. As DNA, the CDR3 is TGCAGCGTTGTCGCTCAGGGTTCCTACGAGCAGTACTTC. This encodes CSVVAQGSYEQYF.